Sequencing of this TCR beta chain was carried out in a study of vaccination effects on CD4 cells after COVID-19. Whole-study results and caveats: Relatively few convalescent patients took part in the study, which had no early post-infection timepoints.

Remarks on this clone: Its antigen is unidentified.

The V gene's germline CDR1 is LGHDT and CDR2 YNNKEL (reference sequence). This CDR3 has 16 residues. Trimming stripped 7 bases from V and 5 bases from J, with 23 bases between. ViraFEST expansion of antigen-specific CD4+ T cells with viral peptide pools preceded sequencing. Having been cultured for ten to eleven days, the cells underwent CD4+ T cell isolation. Each person got two doses of an mRNA SARS-CoV-2 vaccine, BNT162b2 or mRNA-1273. All vaccine recipients tested negative for nucleocapsid antibodies and had never contracted SARS-CoV-2 infection. They grew 1.8 million or so PBMC in each well, adding 9.5 to 10 IU/ml IL-2 and 10 ug/ml peptides. Method: immunoSEQ multiplex PCR; TCRdb's copy keeps in-frame clones and lacks some. The sample has tens of thousands of clones, about 73% seen once.

The source was CD4+ T cells from PBMCs cultured with HCoV-OC43 spike peptides, collected after COVID-19 vaccination. Subset here: HCoV-OC43 spike overlapping peptide pool stimulation. This sequence joins TRBV3-1 (or the pseudogene TRBV3-2) and TRBJ2-5; the D gene is possibly TRBD2 (5 bases). This clonotype was sampled from a human donor who received a COVID-19 vaccine. The CDR3 region has the DNA TGTGCCAGCACCAAAGGGATATACCAATCGGGGGAGACCCAGTACTTC. This encodes CASTKGIYQSGETQYF.